This T cell receptor (beta chain) was observed in a study of OX40 agonist ivuxolimab in advanced cancers. Germline V gene data show CDR1 as SNHLY and CDR2 as FYNNEI. V shed 3 bases and J shed 4 bases, with 12 bases lying between them. This CDR3 region has 14 residues. Regarding the study as a whole: Also present in some nonresponders was a low level of normalized T-cell clonal expansion.

With respect to this clone: Its target is not known.

Measured with immunoSEQ multiplex PCR; TCRdb has only the in-frame clones, and not every one. The sample shows about 66,000 clones, 85% to 90% of them seen only once. The sequenced sample was CD4+ or CD8+ T cells sorted from blood, obtained in a trial of the OX40 agonist ivuxolimab. This clonotype originated in an adult with an advanced solid tumor such as melanoma, head and neck, liver or kidney cancer. The chain couples TRBV2 to TRBJ1-2; no clear D. CDR3 coding DNA: TGTGCCAGCAGTGAGTCGGAGAACCCCTATGGCTACACCTTC. Translated, it gives CASSESENPYGYTF.